These 14 T cell receptor beta chains were all obtained from the same sample, sequenced in a study of human T cells and chemical hapten exposure. Each CDR3 protein gets one entry after TCRdb re-called the RACE reads with MiXCR. The profile shows some 350,000 distinct CDR3 sequences, around 6.9% of them singletons. The time point here: patch test 1, 2 weeks after DPC sensitization. Treatment defined: therapeutic diphenylcyclopropenone sensitization with weekly scalp DPC. Here the sequenced sample was whole blood, taken in connection with sensitization to the hapten diphenylcyclopropenone (DPC). The receptor set was obtained from a woman aged 18-29 years with alopecia areata. Some clones in this sample may be carry-over from other donors' samples.

V usage is TRBV2 and J usage is TRBJ1-1; no firm D call. The V gene lost 3 bases and the J gene lost 8 bases, with 7 bases spanning the gap. The CDR3 has 11 residues. CDR1 is SNHLY and CDR2 is FYNNEI in the germline V gene. The chain's CDR3 is CASSEVQEAFF. The CDR3 bases are TGTGCCAGCAGTGAGGTACAGGAAGCTTTCTTT.

The genes are TRBV7-3 and TRBJ2-1; no clear D. Germline V gene data show CDR1 as SGHTA and CDR2 as FQGTGA. The CDR3 is 13 amino acids. The V end was cut by 2 bases, the J end by 2 bases, with 4 bases between. The CDR3, as DNA: TGTGCCAGCAGCTTATCTACCTACAATGAGCAGTTCTTC. Translated, it gives CASSLSTYNEQFF.

This clonotype was detected only a few times. The chain combines TRBV7-6 with TRBJ1-5; no definite D call. There are 13 residues in the CDR3. V shed 5 bases and J shed 6 bases, with 11 bases lying between them. Looked up from germline, CDR1 is SGHVS and CDR2 is FNYEAQ. CDR3: CASSETHSQPQHF. The CDR3 DNA reads TGTGCCAGCAGCGAAACCCATTCTCAGCCCCAGCATTTT.

This clonotype was seen many times. V usage is TRBV7-3 and J usage is TRBJ2-7; possibly TRBD2 for D (7 bases). The CDR3 spans 13 residues. V shed 5 bases and J shed 5 bases, with 13 bases lying between them. Germline CDR1 and CDR2: SGHTA and FQGTGA. The CDR3 DNA reads TGTGCCAGCAGCCCCGGGGGGCTCGACGAGCAGTACTTC. It codes for CASSPGGLDEQYF.

The rearrangement joins TRBV6-5 to TRBJ2-1; TRBD1 matches at 8 bases. This CDR3 has 14 amino acids. The germline gives CDR1 MNHEY, CDR2 SVGAGI. The trim removed 4 bases at V and 5 bases at J, leaving 4 bases unmatched. The CDR3 sequence is CASSSTDRDNEQFF. CDR3 nucleotides: TGTGCCAGCAGTTCTACGGACAGGGACAATGAGCAGTTCTTC.

There are a few counts of this clonotype. The chain combines TRBV20-1 with TRBJ2-7; 7 bases map to TRBD1. CDR1 is DFQATT and CDR2 is SNEGSKA in the germline V gene (reference sequence). The CDR3 is made up of 13 amino acids. With 3 bases clipped from V and 5 bases from J, the junction kept 7 bases outside the gene matches. The DNA of the CDR3 is TGCAGTGCTAGGAGAGGGGGCGTCGACGAGCAGTACTTC. Translation: CSARRGGVDEQYF.

This clonotype was detected many times. The J gene is TRBJ2-7, the V gene TRBV9; 7 nucleotides match TRBD1. V was clipped by 4 bases and J by 3 bases; unmatched bases: 4. The germline V gene has CDR1 SGDLS and CDR2 YYNGEE. This CDR3 contains 13 residues. The CDR3 coding sequence is TGTGCCAGCAGCCCAAGGGACAGCTACGAGCAGTACTTC. It specifies CASSPRDSYEQYF.

The rearrangement joins TRBV6-5 to TRBJ2-2, with D tentatively TRBD1 (6 bases). Per germline, CDR1 MNHEY and CDR2 SVGAGI. The CDR3 is 14 residues long. The V and J ends lost 6 bases and 0 bases respectively, with 8 bases between them. The CDR3 sequence: CASRRGTNTGELFF. DNA of the CDR3: TGTGCCAGCAGAAGGGGGACGAACACCGGGGAGCTGTTTTTT.

A remark on this clonotype: This sequence may be a read error, since a much larger clone differs from it by one base. The chain employs TRBV5-1 and TRBJ2-3; D is tentatively TRBD1 or TRBD2 (5 bases each). The CDR3 extends over 17 amino acids. The V gene lost 0 bases and the J gene lost 5 bases, with 19 bases spanning the gap. The germline V gene encodes CDR1 SGHRS and CDR2 YFSETQ. The CDR3 DNA sequence: TGCGCCAGCAGCTTGGGGGGACCGATGGCGAGGGGAGATACGCAGTATTTT. Translation: CASSLGGPMARGDTQYF.

The chain carries TRBV6-6 and TRBJ1-1, with D possibly matching TRBD1 (5 bases). The CDR3 contains 13 residues. Trimming removed 3 bases from V and 4 bases from J, with 9 bases in between. The germline V gene has CDR1 MNHNY and CDR2 SVGAGI (reference sequence). The CDR3: CASSYTGSTEAFF. The CDR3, as DNA: TGTGCCAGCAGTTATACAGGATCCACTGAAGCTTTCTTT.

This clonotype was seen many times. The chain is built from TRBV4-3 and TRBJ2-3; TRBD1 agrees at 9 bases. CDR1 is LGHNA and CDR2 is YSLEER in the germline V gene. The CDR3 covers 18 residues. J lost 4 bases, V lost 5 bases, and 16 bases had no gene match. CDR3 bases: TGCGCCAGCAGCTCAAGGGCGTCAACAGGGGGCAACTCAGATACGCAGTATTTT. Its translation: CASSSRASTGGNSDTQYF.

This clonotype was detected a few times. The chain is built from TRBV7-2 and TRBJ2-2, with TRBD1 as a possible D gene (6 bases). In germline, CDR1 is SGHTA, CDR2 FQGNSA. V was cut by 5 bases and J by 6 bases, with 22 bases left in between. This CDR3 has 17 amino acids. Here the CDR3 DNA reads TGTGCCAGCAGCCCTACTATCGACAGGATTCTAGCCGGGGAGCTGTTTTTT. Translating gives CASSPTIDRILAGELFF.

The chain links TRBV4-3 to TRBJ2-5, with 12 bases identical to TRBD2. Germline V gene data show CDR1 as LGHNA and CDR2 as YSLEER. Trimming at V came to 3 bases and at J to 4 bases, leaving 12 bases not matched to a gene. The CDR3 length is 18 residues. The CDR3 bases are TGCGCCAGCAGCCAGCTGCTAGCGGGGGGGCTTAAGCGAGAGACCCAGTACTTC. Residues: CASSQLLAGGLKRETQYF.

The chain employs TRBV5-4 and TRBJ2-2; tentative D call: TRBD2 (5 bases). CDR1 SGHNT and CDR2 YYREEE come from the germline V gene (reference sequence). Trimming pared 4 bases from V and 1 base from J, leaving 8 bases between. The CDR3 has 14 residues. CDR3 DNA: TGTGCCAGCAGCCGAGCGGTGAACACCGGGGAGCTGTTTTTT. It yields the protein CASSRAVNTGELFF.